This TCR beta chain was recorded in a study of radiation and T cells in renal cell carcinoma. Study-level results: From baseline, blood top tumor clonotypes peaked at 2 weeks post-radiation.

The time point here: blood 4 weeks post-SBRT, at nephrectomy. Treatment reported: 15 Gy SBRT to primary tumor, nephrectomy 4 weeks later. Nephrectomy followed 15 Gy stereotactic body radiation by 4 weeks. Per the germline V gene, CDR1 is MNHEY and CDR2 is SMNVEV (reference sequence). This CDR3 contains 16 residues. V lost 5 bases, J lost 6 bases, and 19 bases lay in between. Some clones are missing from TCRdb's copy, which holds only in-frame ones; the method was immunoSEQ multiplex PCR. The sample shows around 95,000 clones, roughly 84% of them seen only once. Turning to this clone: No antigen is known for it.

The TCR sequence derives from a man between 60 and 75 years old with renal cell carcinoma. The gene calls are TRBV27 and TRBJ2-2, with D tentatively TRBD1 or TRBD2 (5 bases each). Sequences were derived from blood, sampled from a patient whose treatment included radiotherapy and nephrectomy. CDR3 coding DNA: TGTGCCAGCAGTCCCTCCAAGGTGGGACGCGCCGGGGAGCTGTTTTTT. Its translation is CASSPSKVGRAGELFF.